This is a list of T cell receptor beta chains from one sample in a study of cytomegalovirus exposure and HLA in healthy donors. Using immunoSEQ multiplex PCR, the repertoire was profiled, and TCRdb retains in-frame clones only, with some absent. Of some 110,000 clones listed, over 65% are singletons. Sample: PBMCs. Source of these receptors: a woman younger than 45 in good health and CMV-seronegative. The CDR3 runs from the conserved cysteine through the conserved F or W. D genes are given only for firm matches.

TRBD1 TRBJ2-3 TRBV29-1 CSINPGQGVDTQYF
TRBD1 TRBJ1-2 TRBV19 CASSRQGSSLGYTF
NA TRBJ2-7 TRBV4-1 CASSQLTERSYEQYF
NA TRBJ2-1 TRBV6-1 CASRLGLPADEQFF
TRBD1 TRBJ2-3 TRBV5-1 CASSGTGVPDTQYF
NA TRBJ1-6 TRBV6-5 CASSYANQGGNSPLHF
NA TRBJ1-5 TRBV10-2 CASRGQGNQPQHF
NA TRBJ1-1 TRBV10-1 CASSEARNTEAFF
NA TRBJ1-5 TRBV7-9 CASSPDGIAQPQHF
TRBD1 TRBJ1-1 TRBV13 CASSLIGTGPRGEAFF
TRBD1 TRBJ2-3 TRBV5-5 CASRPTGADTQYF
TRBD1 TRBJ1-2 TRBV7-2 CASSSDRDYGYTF
TRBD2 TRBJ2-1 TRBV5-4 CASSSDGGGSYNEQFF
NA TRBJ1-2 TRBV30 CAWRGASGSYGYTF